Following are 9 T cell receptor beta chains from one sample sequenced in a study of vaccination and CD4 T cells after COVID-19. No antigen has been identified for these receptors. Sequencing of DNA taken from cultured CD4+ T cells relied on the Oncomine TCR Beta short-read assay. Via MiXCR, TCRdb re-called the PCR reads, giving one row per CDR3 protein. Of 9,500 to 15,000 distinct CDR3 sequences in the sample, about 50% are singletons; the top ten hold around 21%. Treatment in this sample: approximately 9-day PBMC culture with coronavirus spike peptide pools or control peptides (ViraFEST assay). What was sequenced was CD4+ T cells from blood, cultured in vitro. The receptors were sampled from a human donor who had recovered from COVID-19.

The chain employs TRBV10-3 and TRBJ2-7; D may be TRBD2 (6 bases). V was pared by 7 bases and J by 4 bases, with 11 bases between. The CDR3 extends over 12 amino acids. In germline, CDR1 is ENHRY, CDR2 SYGVKD. CDR3 sequence: CAINGDSYEQYF. In DNA form, the CDR3 reads TGTGCCATCAACGGGGACTCTTACGAGCAGTACTTC.

This CDR3 is CASSSPSGGYEQYF. CDR3 coding DNA: TGTGCCAGCAGTTCCCCCTCGGGGGGCTACGAGCAGTACTTC. The chain carries TRBV6-2 or TRBV6-3 and TRBJ2-7; 7 nucleotides match TRBD2. Germline CDR1 reads MNHEY; CDR2 reads SVGEGT. V lost 4 bases and J lost 3; bases outside the gene matches: 6. The CDR3 spans 14 residues.

A few counts support this clonotype. This sequence joins TRBV20-1 and TRBJ1-1, with D unresolved. Per germline, CDR1 DFQATT and CDR2 SNEGSKA (reference sequence). This CDR3 has 14 amino acids. The ends were cut back, 0 bases at V and 5 bases at J, with 13 bases in the middle. The CDR3 nucleotides are TGCAGTGCTAGAGAAGGTAGCGGGTTAACTGAAGCTTTCTTT. Protein sequence: CSAREGSGLTEAFF.

The chain joins TRBV10-3 to TRBJ2-3; 8 nucleotides agree with TRBD2. J lost 1 base, V lost 8 bases, and 5 bases had no gene match. The germline V gene has CDR1 ENHRY and CDR2 SYGVKD. This CDR3 is 14 amino acids long. The CDR3 is CAIGGGLGTDTQYF. The CDR3 region has the DNA TGTGCCATCGGGGGGGGACTAGGCACAGATACGCAGTATTTT.

The V gene is TRBV12-3 or TRBV12-4, the J gene TRBJ2-1; D gene uncertain. V lost 6 bases to trimming and J lost 6 bases, with 6 bases between them. The CDR3 is 11 residues long. DNA of the CDR3: TGTGCCAGCAGGTCGGTCAATGAGCAGTTCTTC. It yields the protein CASRSVNEQFF.

J is TRBJ1-3 and V is TRBV5-1, with D unclear. Germline CDR1 is SGHRS and CDR2 is YFSETQ. The V and J ends lost 2 bases and 7 bases respectively, with 13 bases between them. The CDR3 covers 14 residues. CDR3 residues: CASSLERTGNTIYF. CDR3 sequence (DNA): TGCGCCAGCAGCTTAGAGCGGACCGGGAACACCATATATTTT.

This chain connects TRBV24-1 to TRBJ1-1; TRBD1 is a possible D gene (6 bases). Trimming stripped 5 bases from V and 1 base from J, with 13 bases between. This CDR3 is built from 15 residues. In germline, CDR1 is KGHDR, CDR2 SFDVKD. The CDR3 DNA follows: TGTGCCACCAGTGCCTCAGGGGCGGGGAACACTGAAGCTTTCTTT. It translates to CATSASGAGNTEAFF.

V usage is TRBV20-1 and J usage is TRBJ2-2; no clear D. With 6 bases removed from V and 3 bases from J, the gap between germline ends came to 8 bases. The CDR3 has 12 residues. Germline-derived CDR1 and CDR2 are DFQATT and SNEGSKA (reference sequence). In DNA form, the CDR3 reads TGCAGTGCGACCGATCACACCGGGGAGCTGTTTTTT. Residues: CSATDHTGELFF.

This clonotype was picked up a small number of times. The rearrangement uses TRBV19 and TRBJ2-3; weak D call: TRBD1 (5 bases). The germline V gene encodes CDR1 LNHDA and CDR2 SQIVND (reference sequence). The CDR3 has 14 amino acids. In DNA form, the CDR3 reads TGTGCAACAAAACGCAGATACCCAGGGGATACGCAGTATTTT. Encoded protein: CATKRRYPGDTQYF.